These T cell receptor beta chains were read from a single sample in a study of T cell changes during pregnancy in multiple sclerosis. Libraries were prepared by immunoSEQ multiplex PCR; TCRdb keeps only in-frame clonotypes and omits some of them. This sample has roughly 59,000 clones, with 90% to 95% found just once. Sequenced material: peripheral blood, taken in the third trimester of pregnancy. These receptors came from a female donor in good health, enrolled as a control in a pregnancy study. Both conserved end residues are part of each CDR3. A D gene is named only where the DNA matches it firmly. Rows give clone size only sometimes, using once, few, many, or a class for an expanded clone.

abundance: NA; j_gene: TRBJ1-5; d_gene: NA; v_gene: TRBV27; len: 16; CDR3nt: TGTGCCAGCAGCTCCCGGGATCTGGGGGCAGCTCAGCCCCAGCATTTT; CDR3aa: CASSSRDLGAAQPQHF
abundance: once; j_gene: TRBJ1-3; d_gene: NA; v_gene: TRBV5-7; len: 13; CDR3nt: TGTGCCAGCAGCCCCCGAGGTGGAAACACCATATATTTT; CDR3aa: CASSPRGGNTIYF
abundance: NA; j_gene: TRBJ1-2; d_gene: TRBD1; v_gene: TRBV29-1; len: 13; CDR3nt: TGCAGCGTTGAGAGGGACAGGGACTATGGCTACACCTTC; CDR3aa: CSVERDRDYGYTF
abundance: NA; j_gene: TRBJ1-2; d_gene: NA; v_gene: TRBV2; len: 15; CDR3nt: TGTGCCAGCAGTGAAGGGGGCAGGGGAGGGTATGGCTACACCTTC; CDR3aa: CASSEGGRGGYGYTF
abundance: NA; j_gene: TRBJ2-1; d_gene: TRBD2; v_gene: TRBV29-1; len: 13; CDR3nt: TGCAGCGTCAGCGGGGGGTCCTACAATGAGCAGTTCTTC; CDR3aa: CSVSGGSYNEQFF
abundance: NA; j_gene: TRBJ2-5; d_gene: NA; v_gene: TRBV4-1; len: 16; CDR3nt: TGCGCCAGCAGCCTAGTATCGCAGGGGCCCCAAGAGACCCAGTACTTC; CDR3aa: CASSLVSQGPQETQYF
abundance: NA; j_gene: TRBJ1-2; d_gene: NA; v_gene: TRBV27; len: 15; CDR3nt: TGTGCCAGCAGTCCCTCCGGGTCCCCTTTATATGGCTACACCTTC; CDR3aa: CASSPSGSPLYGYTF
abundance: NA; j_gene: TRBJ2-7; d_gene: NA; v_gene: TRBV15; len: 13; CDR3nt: TGTGCCACCTTATCCTCGGTCTCCTACGAGCAGTACTTC; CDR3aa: CATLSSVSYEQYF
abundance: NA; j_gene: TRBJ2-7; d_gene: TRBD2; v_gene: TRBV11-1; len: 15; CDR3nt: TGTGCCAGCAGCGTACACCGGGGGGGCAACTACGAGCAGTACTTC; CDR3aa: CASSVHRGGNYEQYF
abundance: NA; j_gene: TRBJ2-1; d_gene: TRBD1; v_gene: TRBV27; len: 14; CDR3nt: TGTGCCAGCAGTCGACAGGGGTCCAACAATGAGCAGTTCTTC; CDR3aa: CASSRQGSNNEQFF
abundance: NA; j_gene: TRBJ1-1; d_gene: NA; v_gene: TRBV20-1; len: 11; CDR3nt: TGCAGTGCTTCGACAGGCTCTGAAGCTTTCTTT; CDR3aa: CSASTGSEAFF
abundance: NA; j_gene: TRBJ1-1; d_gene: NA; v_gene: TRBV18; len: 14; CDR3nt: TGTGCCAGCTCACCCTGGCGGGAGGACACTGAAGCTTTCTTT; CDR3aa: CASSPWREDTEAFF
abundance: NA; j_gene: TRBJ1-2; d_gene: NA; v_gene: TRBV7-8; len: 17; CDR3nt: TGTGCCAGCAGCCCCTACGCCTTACAGGGAAGGGTTTATGGCTACACCTTC; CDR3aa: CASSPYALQGRVYGYTF
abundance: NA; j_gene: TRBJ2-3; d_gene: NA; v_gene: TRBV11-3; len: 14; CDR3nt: TGTGCCAGCAGCTTAGGCAGGGCGACAGATACGCAGTATTTT; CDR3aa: CASSLGRATDTQYF
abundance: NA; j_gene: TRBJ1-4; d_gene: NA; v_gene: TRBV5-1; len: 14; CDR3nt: TGCGCCAGCAGCTCCAGGGCCTCTACTGAAAAACTGTTTTTT; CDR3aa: CASSSRASTEKLFF
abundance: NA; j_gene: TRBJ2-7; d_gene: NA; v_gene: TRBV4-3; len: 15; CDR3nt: TGCGCCAGCAGCCAAGAGACAGATGGGGCCTACGAGCAGTACTTC; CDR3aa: CASSQETDGAYEQYF
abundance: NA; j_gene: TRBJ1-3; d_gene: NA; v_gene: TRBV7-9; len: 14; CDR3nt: TGTGCCAGCAGCTTAGGGTCGCAGGGCGGCACCATATATTTT; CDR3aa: CASSLGSQGGTIYF
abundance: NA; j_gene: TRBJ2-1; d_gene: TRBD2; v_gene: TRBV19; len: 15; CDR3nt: TGTGCCAGTAGTCCTCGGGGGGTTCTTTACAATGAGCAGTTCTTC; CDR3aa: CASSPRGVLYNEQFF
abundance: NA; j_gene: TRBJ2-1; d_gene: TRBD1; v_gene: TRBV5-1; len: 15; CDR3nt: TGCGCCAGCAGCTCCGGACCAGGGGGTCCTAATGAGCAGTTCTTC; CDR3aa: CASSSGPGGPNEQFF
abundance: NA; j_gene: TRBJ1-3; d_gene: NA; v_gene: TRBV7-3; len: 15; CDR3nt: TGTGCCAGCAGCTTAGAGGGAACAACTGGAAACACCATATATTTT; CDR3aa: CASSLEGTTGNTIYF
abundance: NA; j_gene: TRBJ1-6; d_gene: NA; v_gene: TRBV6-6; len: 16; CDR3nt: TGTGCCAGCAGTTACTCGATAAGCCCGAATAATTCACCCCTCCACTTT; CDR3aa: CASSYSISPNNSPLHF
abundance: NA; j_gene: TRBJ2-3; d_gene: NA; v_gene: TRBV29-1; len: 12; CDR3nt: TGCAGCGGGAGGCGTAGCACAGATACGCAGTATTTT; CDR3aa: CSGRRSTDTQYF